This is a list of T cell receptor beta chains from one sample in a study of early T cells in non-severe SARS-CoV-2 infection. Via MiXCR, TCRdb re-called the 5' RACE reads, giving one row per CDR3 protein. Of about 50,000 distinct CDR3 sequences in the sample, over 7% are singletons; the top ten hold roughly 4%. Input material: whole blood. Receptor source: an adult who was a healthcare worker with PCR-confirmed SARS-CoV-2 infection or an uninfected control (not recorded which). CDR3s include the opening cysteine and the closing phenylalanine or tryptophan. A D gene is named only where the DNA matches it firmly. Clone size appears in some rows only: once, few, many, or a class for an expanded clone.

J gene,D gene,V gene,clone size,CDR3 DNA,CDR3 protein
TRBJ2-4,-,TRBV12-3/TRBV12-4,many,TGTGCCAGCAGCTGGGGCCAGGCTAGTGGCATTCAGTACTTC,CASSWGQASGIQYF
TRBJ1-3,-,TRBV6-5,few,TGTGCCAGCAGTTACTCGCTTTTTCCCACCTCTGGAAACACCATATATTTT,CASSYSLFPTSGNTIYF
TRBJ2-2,TRBD1,TRBV29-1,many,TGCAGCGTTGATGGGACAGGGGGTGCCGGGGAGCTGTTTTTT,CSVDGTGGAGELFF
TRBJ2-1,-,TRBV4-1,-,TGCGCCAGCAGCCAGGAAATTAGCGGTAATGAGCAGTTCTTC,CASSQEISGNEQFF
TRBJ2-7,-,TRBV6-1,few,TGTGCCAGCGAGAGAGGAGGGGGTAACTACGAGCAGTACTTC,CASERGGGNYEQYF
TRBJ1-3,TRBD1,TRBV12-3/TRBV12-4,many,TGTGCCAGCAGGCCGACAGGGCCGGATGGAAACACCATATATTTT,CASRPTGPDGNTIYF
TRBJ2-1,-,TRBV3-1,few,TGTGCCAGCAGCCCTATCCTTACCTCGTCGCAGTTCTTC,CASSPILTSSQFF
TRBJ2-5,-,TRBV27,few,TGTGCCAGCAGTTCCGGGACAAGCGGCTTAGAGACCCAGTACTTC,CASSSGTSGLETQYF
TRBJ2-3,TRBD2,TRBV20-1,-,TGCAGTGCCTTACCAAACTATAGCGGGGGGTTAGGAGATACGCAGTATTTT,CSALPNYSGGLGDTQYF
TRBJ2-2,-,TRBV11-2,few,TGTGCCAGCAGCTTGACCGGGGAGCTGTTTTTT,CASSLTGELFF
TRBJ2-7,-,TRBV4-1,-,TGCGCCAGCAGCCAAGGCCCGGGACGGAACTACGAGCAGTACTTC,CASSQGPGRNYEQYF
TRBJ2-3,-,TRBV24-1,-,TGTGCCACCAGTGAGGGGGTGTTGGGGGCGTCGGATACGCAGTATTTT,CATSEGVLGASDTQYF
TRBJ1-1,-,TRBV6-1,-,TGTGCCAGCAAGAGGGGGAACACTGAAGCTTTCTTT,CASKRGNTEAFF
TRBJ1-4,-,TRBV2,many,TGTGCCAGCAGACCGGGACGGGGGAGTGAAAAACTGTTTTTT,CASRPGRGSEKLFF
TRBJ2-1,-,TRBV5-5,many,TGTGCCAGCAGCTTACAAACGGGGACCGCATTTGAGTTCTTC,CASSLQTGTAFEFF
TRBJ2-1,-,TRBV11-2,few,TGTGCCAGCAGCTTAGTCCGGGACGAGCAGTTCTTC,CASSLVRDEQFF
TRBJ1-5,-,TRBV19,medium-sized,TGTGCCAGTAGTATAGTGTTAGTGGGACAACCGAAGAATCAGCCCCAGCATTTT,CASSIVLVGQPKNQPQHF
TRBJ2-7,-,TRBV14,few,TGTGCCAGCAGCCAAGCCTCAGTAAGCGAGCAGTACTTC,CASSQASVSEQYF
TRBJ2-7,TRBD2,TRBV20-1,-,TGCAGTGCTAGAGCCGGGGGGGCGGGAGTCTACGAGCAGTACTTC,CSARAGGAGVYEQYF
TRBJ2-7,-,TRBV6-6,medium-sized,TGTGCCAGCACCCGGGCCGGGGACGAGCAGTACTTC,CASTRAGDEQYF
TRBJ1-2,-,TRBV27,-,TGTGCCAGCAGAAAGGAGTACGGGTATGGCTACACCTTC,CASRKEYGYGYTF
TRBJ2-2,-,TRBV10-3,few,TGTGCCATCAGGGACAGAATCACCGGGGAGCTGTTTTTT,CAIRDRITGELFF
TRBJ2-3,-,TRBV12-5,-,TGTGCTAGTGGTTTGGTAGTAGCGGTCGGTGCACGTACGCAGTATTTT,CASGLVVAVGARTQYF
TRBJ1-2,-,TRBV12-3/TRBV12-4,many,TGTGCCAGCACATCCTTGAGGAACTATGGCTACACCTTC,CASTSLRNYGYTF
TRBJ1-6,-,TRBV14,-,TGTGCCAGCAATCTTCAGGGGCGCGGTTCACCCCTCCACTTT,CASNLQGRGSPLHF
TRBJ1-2,TRBD1,TRBV28,few,TGTGCCAGCAGTGACACAGGGGGCAAGACTCGTGGCTACACCTTC,CASSDTGGKTRGYTF
TRBJ2-3,-,TRBV4-1,few,TGCGCCAGCAGCCGCCTTAGCGCCCCCGATACGCAGTATTTT,CASSRLSAPDTQYF
TRBJ1-1,-,TRBV20-1,many,TGCAGTGCATCGGGATCAGACACTGAAGCTTTCTTT,CSASGSDTEAFF
TRBJ2-2,TRBD2,TRBV15,many,TGTGCCACCAGGGAAAGGACTAGCGGGAGTCCCGGGGAGCTGTTTTTT,CATRERTSGSPGELFF
TRBJ1-1,-,TRBV15,few,TGTGCCACCAGCAGAGATCGATTGGGGGCGGCTGAAGCTTTCTTT,CATSRDRLGAAEAFF
TRBJ1-6,-,TRBV5-6,few,TGTGCCAGCAGCTTGGGTTCCGGGGGCAGATCACCCCTCCACTTT,CASSLGSGGRSPLHF
TRBJ2-2,-,TRBV6-5,few,TGTGCCAGCAGGATAACAGGGCTGAACACCGGGGAGCTGTTTTTT,CASRITGLNTGELFF
TRBJ2-3,-,TRBV20-1,-,TGCAGTGCTAGAGGCTATCCAATCACAGATACGCAGTATTTT,CSARGYPITDTQYF
TRBJ1-6,-,TRBV5-6,-,TGTGCCAGCAGCCTGGGAGGATTCTTTAGCTCCTATAATTCACCCCTCCACTTT,CASSLGGFFSSYNSPLHF
TRBJ2-3,TRBD2,TRBV5-1,-,TGCGCCAGCAGCGCGACTAGCGCCGCAGATACGCAGTATTTT,CASSATSAADTQYF
TRBJ2-2,-,TRBV5-4,-,TGTGCCAGCACCACCGGCGGGGAGCTGTTTTTT,CASTTGGELFF
TRBJ2-3,-,TRBV7-8,few,TGTGCCAGCAGCTTAGGAGGAGGGCCCGCAGATACGCAGTATTTT,CASSLGGGPADTQYF
TRBJ1-6,-,TRBV4-1,few,TGCGCCAGCAGCCAAGATAGCGGGAGTTCACCCCTCCACTTT,CASSQDSGSSPLHF
TRBJ2-7,-,TRBV3-1,-,TGTGCCAGCAGCTCTTCTTGGTCGGGCTACGAGCAGTACTTC,CASSSSWSGYEQYF
TRBJ2-5,-,TRBV7-8,-,TGTGCCAGCAGCTTAACCCAGAGACAACGGCAAGAGACCCAGTACTTC,CASSLTQRQRQETQYF
TRBJ2-7,TRBD2,TRBV30,many,TGTGCCTGGAGTGGAAGTCGGACTAGCAGGACCTACGAGCAGTACTTC,CAWSGSRTSRTYEQYF
TRBJ2-3,TRBD1,TRBV7-2,many,TGTGCCAGCAGCCTTAGACAGGGGGCGTCAGATACGCAGTATTTT,CASSLRQGASDTQYF
TRBJ2-1,-,TRBV3-1,-,TGTGCCAGCAGCCCAACGAATCAAAACAATGAGCAGTTCTTC,CASSPTNQNNEQFF
TRBJ2-1,TRBD1,TRBV4-1,-,TGCGCCAGCAGCCAACAGACAGGGTCCTACAATGAGCAGTTCTTC,CASSQQTGSYNEQFF
TRBJ2-1,-,TRBV15,many,TGTGCCACCAGCAGATCGGGGGATCCTGAGCAGTTCTTC,CATSRSGDPEQFF
TRBJ1-2,-,TRBV7-9,many,TGTGCCAGCAGCTTCCCCGAAAGCTATGGCTACACCTTC,CASSFPESYGYTF